Shown below are 15 T cell receptor beta chains from a single sample sequenced in a study of vaccination and CD4 T cells after COVID-19. Cultured CD4+ T cells had their DNA profiled by the Oncomine TCR Beta short-read assay. MiXCR, applied by TCRdb to the PCR reads, yields one record per CDR3 protein. This table holds fewer than 12,000 distinct CDR3 sequences, roughly 31% found once. Antigens of these TCRs are unknown. The treatment is: approximately nine-day PBMC culture with coronavirus spike peptide pools or control peptides (ViraFEST assay). Specimen: CD4+ T cells from blood, cultured in vitro. Receptor source: a human donor who had recovered from COVID-19.

The rearrangement joins TRBV11-3 to TRBJ1-2; possible D gene TRBD1, 6 bases. This CDR3 contains 15 residues. The germline CDR1 and CDR2 sequences are SGHNT and YENEEA. The V and J ends lost 5 bases and 0 bases respectively, with 13 bases between them. The CDR3 region is CASSPGGRPNYGYTF. Here the CDR3 DNA reads TGTGCCAGCAGCCCGGGGGGGCGCCCTAACTATGGCTACACCTTC.

This clonotype was seen a handful of times. The chain joins TRBV6-2 or TRBV6-3 to TRBJ1-1; D uncertain. The CDR3 covers 14 residues. Germline-derived CDR1 and CDR2 are MNHEY and SVGEGT. Deletions cut 6 bases from V and 1 base from J, with 12 bases between. This CDR3 is CASSRLGENTEAFF. The DNA for the CDR3 is TGTGCCAGCAGCCGGCTCGGGGAGAACACTGAAGCTTTCTTT.

This clonotype has just a few counts. The rearrangement uses TRBV27 and TRBJ2-7; D not resolved. In germline, CDR1 is MNHEY, CDR2 SMNVEV (reference sequence). The germline V and J ends were trimmed by 7 bases and 7 bases, with 14 bases remaining between them. The CDR3 is made up of 12 amino acids. The CDR3 here is CASTDNRREQYF. CDR3 bases: TGTGCCAGCACTGACAACCGCAGGGAGCAGTACTTC.

This clonotype was seen a handful of times. The V call is TRBV11-2, the J call TRBJ1-2, with a tentative D call TRBD1 (6 bases). CDR3 size: 13 residues. Looked up from germline, CDR1 is SGHAT and CDR2 is FQNNGV. V lost 5 bases and J 8 bases, leaving 15 bases between the germline ends. CDR3 loop: CASSTDRTRGYTF. DNA of the CDR3: TGTGCCAGCAGCACAGACAGGACCCGGGGCTACACCTTC.

V usage is TRBV7-2 and J usage is TRBJ2-5; 8 positions match TRBD2. The V segment lost 4 bases and the J segment 5 bases; nucleotides outside the gene matches: 9. Germline V CDR1 and CDR2: SGHTA, FQGNSA. There are 15 residues in the CDR3. The CDR3 region is CASSSGGGLGETQYF. CDR3 in DNA: TGTGCCAGCAGCTCGGGGGGGGGACTGGGGGAGACCCAGTACTTC. Full variable domain (outside the CDR3, taken from reference TRBV7-2 and TRBJ2-5): GAGVSQSPSNKVTEKGKDVELRCDPISGHTALYWYRQSLGQGLEFLIYFQGNSAPDKSGLPSDRFSAERTGGSVSTLTIQRTQQEDSAVYLCASSSGGGLGETQYFGPGTRLLVL.

The V call is TRBV7-9, the J call TRBJ1-1; 12 bases align to TRBD1. From germline, CDR1 is SEHNR and CDR2 FQNEAQ (reference sequence). Losses at the gene ends were 4 bases for V and 6 bases for J; bases not matched to a gene: 6. The CDR3 is 15 amino acids. The CDR3 nucleotides are TGTGCCAGCAGCTCCGGGACAGGGGGCTTTCCTGAAGCTTTCTTT. Translation gives CASSSGTGGFPEAFF.

The gene calls are TRBV20-1 and TRBJ2-3; D perhaps matches TRBD2 (5 bases). Trimming left V 5 bases short and J 0 bases short, with 18 bases between. The CDR3 length is 16 residues. Germline V gives CDR1 DFQATT, CDR2 SNEGSKA (reference sequence). In DNA form, the CDR3 reads TGCAGTGCTTCCCATCGGACTCTCACTAGCACAGATACGCAGTATTTT. This gives the protein CSASHRTLTSTDTQYF.

This sequence joins TRBV5-4 and TRBJ1-1, with D possibly TRBD1 on 6 matching bases. Germline CDR1 and CDR2: SGHNT and YYREEE (reference sequence). The CDR3 has 13 residues. V lost 7 bases, J lost 4 bases, and 14 bases lay in between. The CDR3 DNA reads as TGTGCCAGCGCCAAGGGGGGTGCCACTGAAGCTTTCTTT. Translating gives CASAKGGATEAFF.

This clonotype was seen only a few times. V is TRBV6-5 and J is TRBJ1-1, with 11 nucleotides matching TRBD1. Germline trimming cut 2 bases from V and 4 bases from J; bases unmatched to any gene: 0. The germline V gene has CDR1 MNHEY and CDR2 SVGAGI. This CDR3 is 14 amino acids long. The chain's CDR3 is CASSYGTGGTEAFF. The CDR3 DNA reads TGTGCCAGCAGTTACGGGACAGGGGGCACTGAAGCTTTCTTT.

This clonotype is medium-sized (0.01 to 0.1%) in the sample. V usage is TRBV20-1 and J usage is TRBJ1-2; TRBD1 matches at 9 bases. CDR3 size: 15 residues. Germline CDR1 is DFQATT and CDR2 is SNEGSKA (reference sequence). J gave up 4 bases and V 3 bases, and 9 bases lay outside the gene matches. The CDR3 DNA follows: TGCAGTGCTAGGACACGGGACAGGGCAGGCTATGGCTACACCTTC. Translation gives CSARTRDRAGYGYTF.

The chain couples TRBV11-3 to TRBJ2-1; the D gene is possibly TRBD2 (6 bases). Trimming pared 1 base from V and 6 bases from J, leaving 19 bases between. The CDR3 sequence is 17 residues long. Germline V gene sequence: CDR1 SGHNT, CDR2 YENEEA. The CDR3, as DNA: TGTGCCAGCAGCTTAGGCGGGGCAGGTATTACAGGCAATGAGCAGTTCTTC. Its translation: CASSLGGAGITGNEQFF.

This clonotype was detected only a few times. This rearrangement joins TRBV6-2 or TRBV6-3 to TRBJ1-5; no definite D call. This CDR3 contains 15 residues. Trimming pared 5 bases from V and 6 bases from J, leaving 17 bases between. Germline lookup yields CDR1 MNHEY and CDR2 SVGEGT. The CDR3 reads CASSPTQSRLQPQHF. The CDR3 nucleotides read TGTGCCAGCAGTCCGACGCAAAGTCGGCTTCAGCCCCAGCATTTT.

The chain carries TRBV27 and TRBJ2-5, with D possibly matching TRBD2 (6 bases). Germline CDR1 reads MNHEY; CDR2 reads SMNVEV (reference sequence). Trimming removed 5 bases at V and 0 bases at J, with 19 bases between. This CDR3 spans 17 amino acids. The chain's CDR3 is CASSRLFVGGNQETQYF. The CDR3 bases are TGTGCCAGCAGTCGCCTTTTTGTGGGGGGAAACCAAGAGACCCAGTACTTC.

V is TRBV5-6 and J is TRBJ1-5; D possibly corresponds to TRBD1 (5 bases). The V end lost 1 base, the J end lost 0 bases, and 8 bases lay between the germline ends. The germline V gene has CDR1 SGHDT and CDR2 YYEEEE. This CDR3 spans 15 amino acids. CDR3 DNA sequence: TGTGCCAGCAGCTTGCTCGGGGGTAGCAATCAGCCCCAGCATTTT. Protein sequence: CASSLLGGSNQPQHF.

This clonotype turned up a few times. The genes are TRBV7-2 and TRBJ1-1, with a tentative D call TRBD1 (6 bases). This CDR3 has 16 residues. Looked up from germline, CDR1 is SGHTA and CDR2 is FQGNSA. Trimming removed 3 bases from V and 4 bases from J, with 18 bases in between. The DNA of the CDR3 is TGTGCCAGCAGCTTCCCGGGACGGACAGCTCTCACTGAAGCTTTCTTT. Protein product: CASSFPGRTALTEAFF.